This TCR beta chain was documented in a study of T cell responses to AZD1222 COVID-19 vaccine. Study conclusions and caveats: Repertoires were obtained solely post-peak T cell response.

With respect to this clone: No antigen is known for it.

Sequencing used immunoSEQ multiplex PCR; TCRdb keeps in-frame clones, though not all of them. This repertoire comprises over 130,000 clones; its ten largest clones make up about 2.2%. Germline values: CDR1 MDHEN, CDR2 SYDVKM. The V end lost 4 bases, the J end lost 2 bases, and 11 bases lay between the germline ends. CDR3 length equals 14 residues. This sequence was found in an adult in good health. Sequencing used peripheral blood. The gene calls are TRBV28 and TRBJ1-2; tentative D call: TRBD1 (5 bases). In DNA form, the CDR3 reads TGTGCCAGCAGTTCGGGACTTCTCAACTATGGCTACACCTTC. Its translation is CASSSGLLNYGYTF.